Below are 19 T cell receptor beta chains sequenced from a single sample in a study of T cells in Graves' hyperthyroidism and ophthalmopathy (dated by TCRdb to between 2018 and 2021). Library preparation was by multiplex PCR. TCRdb names Illumina HiSeq 2000 as the instrument used. TCR beta CDR3 regions were amplified from RNA transcripts. A first-round RT-PCR of the TCR CDR3 used the HTBI primer set with the Qiagen OneStep RT-PCR kit. TCRdb reanalyzed the raw reads on its own, using fastp at Q25 for trimming and MiXCR for clone calling, and kept in-frame beta chains. Rows with one shared CDR3 protein collapse into an entry with the most common genes and DNA. The sample contains roughly 500,000 distinct CDR3 sequences, 40% to 50% of them found a single time. The top ten clonotypes cover about 40% of the sample. The specimen was peripheral blood or thyroid tissue (not recorded which). These receptors were obtained from an adult woman with Graves' disease, either hyperthyroidism or ophthalmopathy (not recorded which).

V gene TRBV11-1 combines with J gene TRBJ2-2; 10 bases fit TRBD2. Germline-derived CDR1 and CDR2 are SGHAT and FQDESV (reference sequence). The CDR3 covers 18 residues. The V segment lost 0 bases and the J segment 5 bases; nucleotides outside the gene matches: 9. CDR3 DNA: TGTGCCAGCAGCTTAGCGTGGCTAGCGGGAGTTCAGACCGGGGAGCTGTTTTTT. Amino acid sequence: CASSLAWLAGVQTGELFF. The full variable domain, rest sourced from reference TRBV11-1 and TRBJ2-2, is EAEVAQSPRYKITEKSQAVAFWCDPISGHATLYWYRQILGQGPELLVQFQDESVVDDSQLPKDRFSAERLKGVDSTLKIQPAELGDSAMYLCASSLAWLAGVQTGELFFGEGSRLTVL.

This clonotype was detected many times. The chain recombines TRBV6-6 with TRBJ1-2; 9 nucleotides line up with TRBD1. This CDR3 spans 15 amino acids. Germline trimming cut 4 bases from V and 4 bases from J; bases unmatched to any gene: 7. Germline CDR1 reads MNHNY; CDR2 reads SVGAGI (reference sequence). The CDR3 DNA sequence: TGTGCCAGCAGTTGGGACAGGGACCTCCGCTATGGCTACACCTTC. Protein sequence: CASSWDRDLRYGYTF.

This clonotype was counted ten times or more. This chain connects TRBV7-8 to TRBJ2-6, with TRBD1 matching over 7 bases. J gave up 0 bases and V 4 bases, and 3 bases lay outside the gene matches. From germline, CDR1 is SGHVS and CDR2 FQNEAQ. The CDR3 length is 16 residues. The CDR3 loop is CASSSQGVSGANVLTF. CDR3 sequence (DNA): TGTGCCAGCAGCTCGCAGGGGGTCTCTGGGGCCAACGTCCTGACTTTC.

The J gene is TRBJ2-7, the V gene TRBV5-1; D perhaps matches TRBD1 (6 bases). The CDR3 contains 14 residues. The V and J ends lost 4 bases and 3 bases respectively, with 14 bases between them. Germline CDR1 and CDR2: SGHRS and YFSETQ. The CDR3 here is CASSARRGFYEQYF. The CDR3, as DNA: TGCGCCAGCAGCGCTAGAAGGGGGTTCTACGAGCAGTACTTC. The full variable domain, its missing parts supplied by reference TRBV5-1 and TRBJ2-7, is KAGVTQTPRYLIKTRGQQVTLSCSPISGHRSVSWYQQTPGQGLQFLFEYFSETQRNKGNFPGRFSGRQFSNSRSEMNVSTLELGDSALYLCASSARRGFYEQYFGPGTRLTVT.

This clonotype was found a few times. V gene TRBV25-1 combines with J gene TRBJ2-1, with TRBD2 matching over 10 bases. Germline V CDR1 and CDR2: MGHDK, SYGVNS. This CDR3 contains 15 residues. J gave up 5 bases and V 4 bases, and 5 bases lay outside the gene matches. This CDR3 reads CASSALAGGHNEQFF. The CDR3 DNA reads TGTGCCAGCAGTGCCTTAGCGGGAGGCCACAATGAGCAGTTCTTC. Full variable domain (missing parts from reference TRBV25-1 and TRBJ2-1): EADIYQTPRYLVIGTGKKITLECSQTMGHDKMYWYQQDPGMELHLIHYSYGVNSTEKGDLSSESTVSRIRTEHFPLTLESARPSHTSQYLCASSALAGGHNEQFFGPGTRLTVL.

This chain uses TRBV7-2 with TRBJ2-5, with D possibly being TRBD1 (6 bases). This CDR3 is built from 14 residues. The germline CDR1 and CDR2 sequences are SGHTA and FQGNSA. Trimming left V 5 bases short and J 7 bases short, with 17 bases between. Written as DNA, the CDR3 is TGTGCCAGCAGCCCCCGGGCAGGGGAACGGACCCAGTACTTC. This codes for CASSPRAGERTQYF.

This clonotype was seen more than once but under ten times. V gene TRBV4-3 combines with J gene TRBJ1-5; D is unclear. Trimming removed 1 base at V and 1 base at J, with 5 bases between. Germline CDR1 LGHNA, CDR2 YSLEER. This CDR3 is built from 14 residues. The CDR3 here is CASSQGTSNQPQHF. CDR3 DNA: TGCGCCAGCAGCCAAGGGACGAGCAATCAGCCCCAGCATTTT.

This clonotype was seen many times. This sequence joins TRBV12-3 or TRBV12-4 and TRBJ1-4; D is possibly TRBD1 (5 bases). V lost 8 bases to trimming and J lost 7 bases, with 14 bases between them. This CDR3 region has 13 residues. CDR3 region: CASGGGHGEKLFF. As DNA, the CDR3 is TGTGCCAGCGGGGGGGGTCACGGTGAAAAACTGTTTTTT.

The chain has TRBV20-1 and TRBJ2-2; D call uncertain. The CDR3 totals 10 residues. Trimming took 3 bases from V and 7 from J, leaving 3 bases between them. Germline V gives CDR1 DFQATT, CDR2 SNEGSKA (reference sequence). The CDR3 DNA is TGCAGTGCTAGCGGCGGGGAGCTGTTTTTT. Translated, it gives CSASGGELFF.

The chain has TRBV4-3 and TRBJ2-2, with no clear D. The CDR3 is 16 residues long. Germline V gives CDR1 LGHNA, CDR2 YSLEER. V was trimmed by 1 base and J by 4 bases, leaving 13 bases between them. CDR3 sequence (DNA): TGCGCCAGCAGCCAAGCGGCCCTTCCCCCCACCGGGGAGCTGTTTTTT. Encoded protein: CASSQAALPPTGELFF.

A note on this clonotype: Compared with germline, one end of the junction differs, possibly owing to a read error. The chain has TRBV14 and TRBJ1-6, with TRBD1 as a possible D gene (6 bases). This CDR3 has 16 residues. CDR1 and CDR2 (germline): SGHDN, FVKESK. In DNA form, the CDR3 reads TGCGTCAGCAGCCAAGGCTCGCAGGGGTGGAATTCACCCCTCCACTTT. Translation gives CVSSQGSQGWNSPLHF. Full variable domain (missing parts from reference TRBV14 and TRBJ1-6): EAGVTQFPSHSVIEKGQTVTLRCDPISGHDNLYWYRRVMGKEIKFLLHFVKESKQDESGMPNNRFLAERTGGTYSTLKVQPAELEDSGVYFCVSSQGSQGWNSPLHFGNGTRLTVT.

This clonotype was recorded many times. The CDR3 loop is CASSLHPGETQYF. Written as DNA, the CDR3 is TGTGCCAGCAGTCTTCACCCGGGAGAGACCCAGTACTTC. V is TRBV12-3 or TRBV12-4 and J is TRBJ2-5, with D unresolved. The germline V and J ends were trimmed by 5 bases and 4 bases, with 11 bases remaining between them. This CDR3 region has 13 residues.

As regards this clonotype: Relative to the germline gene, one junction end is altered; a read error may explain this. The chain carries TRBV7-9 and TRBJ2-5; perhaps TRBD2 as D (6 bases). The CDR3 has 14 amino acids. CDR1 and CDR2 (germline): SEHNR, FQNEAQ (reference sequence). The CDR3 nucleotides are TGTGCCAGCAGCCTCTTCGCTAGCGTGGAGACCCAGGACTTC. It yields the protein CASSLFASVETQDF.

The rearrangement links TRBV20-1 to TRBJ1-5; 8 nucleotides match TRBD1. The V and J ends lost 5 bases and 3 bases, in that order; junction bases with no gene match: 6. Looked up from germline, CDR1 is DFQATT and CDR2 is SNEGSKA (reference sequence). CDR3 length: 14 amino acids. The CDR3 reads CSAARDRINQPQHF. The DNA of the CDR3 is TGCAGTGCTGCCCGGGACAGGATCAATCAGCCCCAGCATTTT.

J is TRBJ2-7 and V is TRBV7-2; the match to TRBD2 covers 9 bases. With 4 bases clipped from V and 6 bases from J, the junction kept 16 bases outside the gene matches. The length of the CDR3 is 17 residues. Germline CDR1 reads SGHTA; CDR2 reads FQGNSA. Here the CDR3 reads CASSSDLLSGRRGEQYF. In DNA form, the CDR3 reads TGTGCCAGCAGCTCCGACCTCCTTAGCGGGAGAAGGGGCGAGCAGTACTTC.

The chain has TRBV15 and TRBJ2-7; the D gene could be TRBD1 or TRBD2 (5 bases each). The germline V gene has CDR1 LNHNV and CDR2 YYDKDF (reference sequence). The CDR3 loop spans 14 amino acids. Trimming took off 0 bases at V and 2 bases at J, with 8 bases between the two ends. The CDR3 protein is CATSRDGTAYEQYF. CDR3 sequence (DNA): TGTGCCACCAGCAGAGATGGGACGGCCTACGAGCAGTACTTC.

This clonotype was counted at least ten times. V and J are TRBV20-1 and TRBJ1-6; a possible D gene is TRBD1 (5 bases). CDR3 size: 12 residues. The V end was cut by 4 bases, the J end by 7 bases, with 8 bases between. Germline loops: CDR1 DFQATT, CDR2 SNEGSKA (reference sequence). The CDR3 sequence: CSATSGNSPLHF. The CDR3 DNA reads as TGCAGTGCTACCTCAGGGAATTCACCCCTCCACTTT.

This clonotype appeared many times. The genes are TRBV7-9 and TRBJ2-7; unclear D gene. The CDR3 has 13 amino acids. Deletions cut 1 base from V and 5 bases from J, with 9 bases between. Germline lookup yields CDR1 SEHNR and CDR2 FQNEAQ (reference sequence). CDR3 sequence: CASSLESRDEQYF. In DNA, the CDR3 is TGTGCCAGCAGCTTAGAGTCTCGGGACGAGCAGTACTTC.

At least ten counts were recorded for this clonotype. Written as DNA, the CDR3 is TGCAGTGCTAGAGGGGGACAGCACCAAGCTTTCTTT. Residues: CSARGGQHQAFF. The J gene is TRBJ1-1, the V gene TRBV20-1, with TRBD1 matching 7 bases. The CDR3 sequence is 12 residues long. J was trimmed by 9 bases and V by 1 base; bases with no gene match: 5. CDR1 DFQATT and CDR2 SNEGSKA come from the germline V gene (reference sequence).